This T cell receptor (beta chain) was sequenced during a study of control samples from healthy donors and cancer patients. CDR1 is MNHNS and CDR2 is SASEGT in the germline V gene. The V gene lost 3 bases and the J gene lost 7 bases, with 15 bases spanning the gap. The CDR3 has 15 amino acids. The protocol was immunoSEQ multiplex PCR, while the TCRdb copy is restricted to in-frame clones and leaves out a portion. The sample records under 90,000 clones, around 94% being singletons. This chain connects TRBV6-1 to TRBJ1-4; D remains unclear. The sequence was collected from a woman in her fifties or sixties in good health. Sequenced input: blood. The CDR3 coding sequence is TGTGCCAGCAGTGATTTGGGAATAGGGAGTGAAAAACTGTTTTTT. Its protein product is CASSDLGIGSEKLFF.